This entry features one T cell receptor beta chain sequence. The antigen remains undetermined. CD45RA-negative memory and CD45RA+ naive subsets were split from the CD4+ cells. The data originate from a study of shared clonotypes between healthy human individuals. Regarding the study as a whole: Sampling was confined to blood; repertoires within tissues likely differ.

Sorted-subset replicate PCR reactions were performed with 200 ng DNA, corresponding to roughly 30,000 T cell genomes. As originally analysed: Sequence data from immunoSEQ were junction-only and lacked quality scores; consequently, filtering differed. Some clones are missing from TCRdb's copy, which holds only in-frame ones; the method was immunoSEQ multiplex PCR. The V and J calls and clone size come from that table; D and trimming were worked out from the DNA. This sample has roughly 2.2 million clones, with approximately 93% found just once. Sequencing input: naive CD4+ T cells from PBMCs. The subset was: CD45RA+ positively selected. The TCR originated in a man aged 18-30 years in good health. Some clones in this sample may be carry-over from other donors' samples.

The CDR3 loop is CASSQVGRNYGYTF. The CDR3, as DNA: TGCGCCAGCAGCCAAGTGGGCAGGAACTATGGCTACACCTTC. The chain combines TRBV4-3 with TRBJ1-2; no clear D gene. The CDR3 runs to 14 residues. CDR1 LGHNA and CDR2 YSLEER come from the germline V gene. V shed 1 base and J shed 2 bases, with 8 bases lying between them.